This T cell receptor beta chain comes out of a study of blood T cell repertoires in COVID-19. Study in general: Spain, Italy and the United States supplied samples that represented acute and convalescent COVID-19. T cells, B-cell-depleted T cells, or PBMCs provided the cDNA or gDNA that served as material.

The authors' processing: Quantification of nucleated cells was approximated via reference gene primer amplification. Produced via immunoSEQ multiplex PCR; TCRdb's table is partial and in-frame only. The V and J calls and the clone size are those of that table, but D and trimming were determined from the DNA. The sample carries some 120,000 clones, about nine tenths recorded once. V shed 3 bases, J shed 5 bases, and the junction held 7 bases outside the gene matches. Germline CDR1 DFQATT, CDR2 SNEGSKA (reference sequence). The CDR3 extends over 14 amino acids. This clone was picked up a small number of times.

The chain has TRBV20-1 and TRBJ1-2; 9 nucleotides align to TRBD1. The receptor was derived from a human donor with active COVID-19. The donor label of this sample is uncertain. Sequencing was done on a sample of peripheral blood. This CDR3 is CSASAGTGRYGYTF. The CDR3 DNA reads TGCAGTGCTAGTGCGGGGACAGGGAGGTATGGCTACACCTTC.